The source of this T cell receptor (beta chain) is a study of response to subunit inactivated influenza vaccine. Germline CDR1 MNHEY, CDR2 SVGAGI. The ends were cut back, 4 bases at V and 0 bases at J, with 18 bases in the middle. CDR3 size: 17 residues. From the RT-PCR reads, TCRdb called clonotypes with MiXCR, one entry per CDR3 protein. The sample includes 180,000 or so distinct CDR3 sequences, 12% of them seen just once. The sample also formed part of further work on T cells expressing NK-cell markers. That study reports: TCR beta cDNA was generated via 5'RACE template switching incorporating UMIs.

The receptor's source is a man aged 50 to 59 who received an inactivated influenza vaccine. Here the sequenced sample was CD8+ T cells sorted from PBMCs, taken 11 to 12 days after vaccination. The gene calls are TRBV6-5 and TRBJ2-5; D not resolved. This CDR3 is CASSSPDGAQNQETQYF. The CDR3 bases are TGTGCCAGCAGTTCCCCAGATGGAGCACAAAACCAAGAGACCCAGTACTTC.